One sample yielded the 3 T cell receptor beta chains listed below, sequenced in a study of Graves' ophthalmopathy and Graves' hyperthyroidism. The study amplified TCR beta CDR3 regions using RNA transcripts. First-round RT-PCR with HTBI primers preceded a second-round multiplex PCR. In TCRdb, the multiplex PCR reads were re-called with MiXCR into one record per CDR3 protein. The sample shows hundreds of thousands of distinct CDR3 sequences, around 40% of them seen only once. What was sequenced was peripheral blood. These receptors all come from an adult man with Graves' ophthalmopathy.

This clonotype was counted a single time. The V and J genes are TRBV7-9 and TRBJ1-4; 7 bases align to TRBD1. The CDR3 has 13 amino acids. Germline CDR1 SEHNR, CDR2 FQNEAQ (reference sequence). The trim removed 6 bases at V and 7 bases at J, leaving 5 bases unmatched. In nucleotides, the CDR3 is TGTGCCAGCAGGGGGGGACAGCTTGAAAAACTGTTTTTT. The encoded protein is CASRGGQLEKLFF.

A word on this clonotype: Mismatch with germline at one junction end may stem from a read error. The chain uses TRBV10-3 and TRBJ2-2; 11 bases are a match to TRBD2. Per the germline V gene, CDR1 is ENHRY and CDR2 is SYGVKD. This CDR3 comprises 14 residues. The CDR3 coding sequence is TGTGCCAGCAGTCCCAGGACTAGCGGGCCAGAAGTGTTTTTT. Translation gives CASSPRTSGPEVFF.

Only a few counts were recorded for this clonotype. J is TRBJ1-2 and V is TRBV6-5; D ambiguous. This CDR3 region has 12 residues. Germline-derived CDR1 and CDR2 are MNHEY and SVGAGI. With 6 bases removed from V and 4 bases from J, the gap between germline ends came to 9 bases. The CDR3 here is CASSRGIYGYTF. The DNA for the CDR3 is TGTGCCAGCAGCCGCGGCATCTATGGCTACACCTTC.